This T cell receptor beta chain was sequenced for a study of blood T cell repertoires in COVID-19. V shed 3 bases and J shed 11 bases, with 13 bases lying between them. This CDR3 spans 11 amino acids. The germline CDR1 and CDR2 sequences are DFQATT and SNEGSKA (reference sequence). Sequenced by immunoSEQ multiplex PCR; TCRdb stores in-frame clones only, minus some. The table has approximately 160,000 clones, 75% to 90% seen once; the top ten hold more than 7%. What was sequenced was peripheral blood. V gene TRBV20-1 combines with J gene TRBJ1-1; D gene ambiguous. The sequence was collected from a woman aged 80 or over with active or convalescent COVID-19. The CDR3 sequence: CSASGMEGAFF. DNA of the CDR3: TGCAGTGCTAGTGGAATGGAGGGCGCTTTCTTT.